A single sample gave rise to the 20 T cell receptor beta chains below, sequenced in a study of tumor-infiltrating lymphocytes in primary liver carcinoma. Blood RNA originated from unsorted whole blood, with germline DNA additionally extracted. Production of TCR beta cDNA used roughly 0.55 ug total RNA together with a constant-region primer. Investigators got TCR beta libraries out of three nested multiplex PCR rounds, done with slightly modified ARM-PCR. The two initial PCR rounds, around 11 cycles each, used TRBV1-TRBV30 forward and C-beta reverse primers. TCRdb re-called the multiplex PCR reads through MiXCR, storing one row per CDR3 protein. The repertoire holds about 200,000 distinct CDR3 sequences, with less than 75% as singletons. Sequenced sample: peripheral blood. The receptors come from an older woman with primary liver carcinoma and hepatitis B virus infection.

A word on this clonotype: This may be a read error: a much more frequent sequence differs by one nucleotide. The chain employs TRBV29-1 and TRBJ2-7, with TRBD2 as a possible D gene (7 bases). The CDR3 runs to 14 residues. The germline V gene encodes CDR1 SQVTM and CDR2 ANQGSEA. The ends were cut back, 4 bases at V and 4 bases at J, with 17 bases in the middle. DNA of the CDR3: TGCAGCGTTGGTGAGGGGGAGGGTTGGTACGAGCAGTACTTC. Its translation is CSVGEGEGWYEQYF.

The CDR3 sequence: CASSLGGVGNAGAFF. The CDR3 coding sequence is TGTGCCAGCAGTTTAGGGGGTGTTGGGAACGCTGGAGCTTTCTTT. The V and J genes are TRBV12-3 or TRBV12-4 and TRBJ1-1; no reliable D call. V lost 1 base, J lost 10 bases, and 19 bases lay in between. This CDR3 contains 15 residues.

V usage is TRBV10-2 and J usage is TRBJ2-1; D possibly matches TRBD1 or TRBD2 (5 bases each). The CDR3 contains 15 residues. V was cut by 5 bases and J by 8 bases, with 19 bases left in between. Germline V gene sequence: CDR1 WSHSY, CDR2 SAAADI. CDR3 sequence: CASSSRDLGVYEQFF. The CDR3 DNA reads TGCGCCAGCAGTTCTCGGGATTTGGGGGTTTATGAGCAGTTCTTC.

With respect to this clonotype: Sequence at one end of the junction differs from germline and may be a read error. This rearrangement joins TRBV6-2 or TRBV6-3 to TRBJ1-2, with unresolved D. This CDR3 is 13 amino acids long. Germline CDR1 is MNHEY and CDR2 is SVGEGT. Here the CDR3 reads CASSRGTTTGYTF. The CDR3 DNA is TGTGCTAGCAGCAGAGGAACTACCACTGGTTACACCTTC.

The V gene is TRBV6-2 or TRBV6-3, the J gene TRBJ2-7; 7 bases are a match to TRBD2. V lost 5 bases and J lost 2; bases outside the gene matches: 9. CDR1 and CDR2 from the germline V gene are MNHEY and SVGEGT. The CDR3 covers 15 residues. CDR3 sequence: CASSPWGGSPYEQYF. The CDR3, as DNA: TGTGCCAGCAGTCCCTGGGGGGGGTCACCCTACGAGCAGTACTTC.

With respect to this clonotype: The final CDR3 position lacks the conserved phenylalanine or tryptophan, pointing to a likely read error. The gene calls are TRBV29-1 and TRBJ2-2; 7 bases align to TRBD2. In germline, CDR1 is SQVTM, CDR2 ANQGSEA. CDR3 length equals 13 residues. The CDR3 sequence is CSVPTSSTGGLFL. CDR3 nucleotide sequence: TGCAGCGTCCCGACTAGCAGCACCGGGGGGCTGTTTTTA.

The V gene is TRBV5-1, the J gene TRBJ2-1; D possibly corresponds to TRBD2 (7 bases). This CDR3 has 15 amino acids. With 7 bases removed from V and 0 bases from J, the gap between germline ends came to 14 bases. Germline V gene data show CDR1 as SGHRS and CDR2 as YFSETQ. The CDR3 sequence is CASGRGASSYNEQFF. The CDR3 DNA sequence: TGCGCCAGCGGGAGGGGGGCGAGCTCCTACAATGAGCAGTTCTTC.

This clonotype was seen only a few times. This chain connects TRBV5-1 to TRBJ2-4; 9 bases are shared with TRBD1. V lost 4 bases and J lost 3; bases outside the gene matches: 5. The CDR3 loop spans 15 amino acids. Germline V gene lookup returns CDR1 SGHRS and CDR2 YFSETQ. CDR3 DNA: TGCGCCAGCAGCCTGGGACAGGGTGACAAAAACATTCAGTACTTC. Its protein is CASSLGQGDKNIQYF. Supplemented by reference TRBV5-1 and TRBJ2-4, the full variable domain reads KAGVTQTPRYLIKTRGQQVTLSCSPISGHRSVSWYQQTPGQGLQFLFEYFSETQRNKGNFPGRFSGRQFSNSRSEMNVSTLELGDSALYLCASSLGQGDKNIQYFGAGTRLSVL.

A word on this clonotype: A much larger clone is a single base away; this may be a read error. The chain is built from TRBV6-5 and TRBJ1-2, with D unclear. Germline CDR1 and CDR2: MNHEY and SVGAGI. Between the trimmed V and J ends, which lost 0 bases and 8 bases, there was a span of 16 bases. This CDR3 is 15 amino acids long. CDR3 amino acids: CASSYSRRHEWGYTF. CDR3 bases: TGTGCCAGCAGTTACTCGAGGCGGCACGAGTGGGGCTACACCTTC.

This clonotype showed up just a few times. V and J are TRBV6-1 and TRBJ2-1, with TRBD2 matching over 10 bases. This CDR3 comprises 14 residues. Germline assignment: CDR1 MNHNS and CDR2 SASEGT. V lost 5 bases to trimming and J lost 9 bases; unmatched junction nucleotides: 7. This CDR3 is CASSLAGEGGEQFF. The CDR3 nucleotides read TGTGCCAGCAGTCTAGCGGGAGAGGGGGGTGAGCAGTTCTTC.

Details on this clonotype: A much larger clone sits a single nucleotide away, making a read error possible. The V and J genes are TRBV11-2 and TRBJ2-7, with D maybe TRBD2 (6 bases). Trimming took off 4 bases at V and 6 bases at J, with 10 bases between the two ends. Per the germline V gene, CDR1 is SGHAT and CDR2 is FQNNGV. This CDR3 contains 12 residues. CDR3 nucleotides: TGTGCCAGCAGCTGGACTACTTGCGAGCAGTACTTC. This codes for CASSWTTCEQYF.

A single count supports this clonotype. Since a much larger clone is just one base distant, this may be a read error. The rearrangement joins TRBV10-3 to TRBJ2-7; D gene uncertain. Germline CDR1 ENHRY, CDR2 SYGVKD. The CDR3 extends over 14 amino acids. CDR3 DNA: TGTGACACCGACCAGGATGGAGTTGGTGACGAGCAGTACTTC. Its protein product is CDTDQDGVGDEQYF.

The table lists this clonotype with a count of one. The junction does not match germline at one end; this may be a read error. The chain combines TRBV11-3 with TRBJ1-1, with 8 bases identical to TRBD1. The length of the CDR3 is 18 residues. Germline CDR1 reads SGHNT; CDR2 reads YENEEA. The CDR3 sequence is CVSSPRGLITGTDTEAFF. CDR3 bases: TGTGTCAGCAGCCCCAGGGGGCTTATAACGGGAACGGACACTGAAGCTTTCTTT.

This sequence joins TRBV28 and TRBJ2-5; D is perhaps TRBD1 (5 bases). This CDR3 has 16 residues. The V gene lost 7 bases and the J gene lost 1 base, with 19 bases spanning the gap. In germline, CDR1 is MDHEN, CDR2 SYDVKM. CDR3 nucleotides: TGTGCCAGCAATATCATCGACAGTCGGGCCCAAGAGACCCAGTACTTC. It yields the protein CASNIIDSRAQETQYF.

Worth noting for this clonotype: Compared with germline, one end of the junction differs, possibly owing to a read error. The CDR3 DNA reads TGTGCCAACAGCGTCTCCGGGACTAGCGGTTACAATGAGCACTTCTTC. Translation gives CANSVSGTSGYNEHFF. V and J are TRBV11-3 and TRBJ2-1; 11 bases line up with TRBD2. CDR1 is SGHNT, CDR2 YENEEA, per germline. The CDR3 totals 16 residues. The entire variable domain, with the rest obtained from reference TRBV11-3 and TRBJ2-1, is as follows: EAGVVQSPRYKIIEKKQPVAFWCNPISGHNTLYWYLQNLGQGPELLIRYENEEAVDDSQLPKDRFSAERLKGVDSTLKIQPAELGDSAVYLCANSVSGTSGYNEHFFGPGTRLTVL.

This clonotype was seen a handful of times. The rearrangement joins TRBV28 to TRBJ1-1, with D possibly being TRBD1 (5 bases). The CDR3 is 15 amino acids. The ends were cut back, 8 bases at V and 4 bases at J, with 20 bases in the middle. Germline CDR1 MDHEN, CDR2 SYDVKM. The CDR3 spells CASRWVGQGFTEAFF. The CDR3, as DNA: TGTGCCAGCCGCTGGGTGGGGCAGGGATTCACTGAAGCTTTCTTT.

Many counts were recorded for this clonotype. J is TRBJ1-5 and V is TRBV21-1; the D call of TRBD1 is as the table states it, not checked on the DNA. TRBV21-1 is designated a pseudogene. The CDR3 length is 16 residues. The CDR3 loop is CASTHRTGFGNQPQHF. CDR3 bases: TGTGCCAGCACCCACCGGACAGGGTTTGGCAATCAGCCCCAGCATTTT.

This clonotype was observed a single time. A junction boundary mismatches the germline segment, possibly from a read error. This sequence joins TRBV7-8 and TRBJ2-1, with D possibly TRBD1 on 5 matching bases. From germline, CDR1 is SGHVS and CDR2 FQNEAQ. This CDR3 region has 13 residues. CDR3 residues: CASSFDSYNEKFF. CDR3 coding DNA: TGTGCCAGCAGCTTCGACAGTTACAATGAGAAGTTCTTC.

With regard to this clonotype: Since no conserved phenylalanine or tryptophan closes the CDR3, a read error is the likely cause. The V and J genes are TRBV7-8 and TRBJ2-1; 7 nucleotides match TRBD1. CDR3 length: 13 amino acids. After removal of 1 base from V and 10 bases from J, the junction contained 4 bases not matched to a gene. Germline lookup yields CDR1 SGHVS and CDR2 FQNEAQ. In DNA, the CDR3 is TGTGCCAGCAGCTTAGAACCCAGGGGGGAGCAGTTCCTC. Amino acid sequence: CASSLEPRGEQFL.

The rearrangement uses TRBV28 and TRBJ1-1; no reliable D call. V dropped 4 bases and J dropped 1 base, with 22 bases sitting between them. The V gene's germline CDR1 is MDHEN and CDR2 SYDVKM. This CDR3 is built from 18 residues. CDR3 in DNA: TGTGCCAGCAGTTCTAGTGGACGGACTGCCCGGAGGAACACTGAAGCTTTCTTT. Its translation: CASSSSGRTARRNTEAFF.